The 13 T cell receptor beta chains presented below share a single source sample, sequenced in a study of T-cell reconstitution after alpha-beta-depleted transplantation in children. Unique molecular identifiers were incorporated into the prepared TCRbeta library. One entry per CDR3 protein, called by TCRdb with MiXCR from the PCR reads. The top ten clones hold around 4.3% of a sample with 180,000 or so distinct CDR3 sequences, about 6% of them seen once. The specimen comprised PBMCs, sampled before TCRalphabeta/CD19-depleted stem cell transplant. These TCRs come from a girl in the first two years of life with combined immunodeficiency, due to receive a stem cell transplant.

This clonotype was seen more than once but under ten times. This chain joins TRBV5-1 and TRBJ2-7, with TRBD2 matching over 9 bases. The germline CDR1 and CDR2 sequences are SGHRS and YFSETQ. The V segment lost 4 bases and the J segment 0 bases; nucleotides outside the gene matches: 5. The CDR3 runs to 15 residues. As DNA, the CDR3 is TGCGCCAGCAGCGCGCCGGGACTAGCCTCCTACGAGCAGTACTTC. It yields the protein CASSAPGLASYEQYF.

There are many counts of this clonotype. The V call is TRBV12-3 or TRBV12-4, the J call TRBJ2-7; no reliable D call. This CDR3 contains 14 residues. Trimming pared 4 bases from V and 5 bases from J, leaving 15 bases between. The CDR3, as DNA: TGTGCCAGCAGTTCGTCCGGTCCCCGTCACGAGCAGTACTTC. This codes for CASSSSGPRHEQYF.

The table lists this clonotype with many counts. This chain links TRBV6-5 with TRBJ1-2, with 7 bases that match TRBD1. Germline CDR1 MNHEY, CDR2 SVGAGI. Germline trimming cut 4 bases from V and 7 bases from J; bases unmatched to any gene: 6. CDR3 size: 13 residues. The DNA for the CDR3 is TGTGCCAGCAGTTCGACGACAGGGACTGGCTACACCTTC. Translated: CASSSTTGTGYTF.

This clonotype was found many times. This sequence joins TRBV4-2 and TRBJ2-2, with TRBD1 as a possible D gene (6 bases). Looked up from germline, CDR1 is LGHNA and CDR2 is YNFKEQ. The CDR3 is 15 residues long. Trimming shortened V by 3 bases and J by 7 bases, and 15 bases separated the two germline ends. CDR3 bases: TGTGCCAGCAGCCACACACAACAGGGAGTCGGGGAGCTGTTTTTT. It translates to CASSHTQQGVGELFF.

Many counts were recorded for this clonotype. The chain combines TRBV4-1 with TRBJ2-2; D is ambiguous. V shed 4 bases and J shed 3 bases, with 9 bases lying between them. Germline V gene data show CDR1 as MGHRA and CDR2 as YSYEKL. This CDR3 contains 14 residues. CDR3 region: CASSPNSYTGELFF. The CDR3 nucleotides are TGCGCCAGCAGCCCCAATTCCTACACCGGGGAGCTGTTTTTT.

V usage is TRBV4-3 and J usage is TRBJ1-4; the match to TRBD1 covers 7 bases. The germline CDR1 and CDR2 sequences are LGHNA and YSLEER. The junction had 6 bases not matched to a gene; V was cut back by 3 bases and J by 8 bases. This CDR3 has 14 residues. The CDR3 region has the DNA TGCGCCAGCAGCCATCGACAGGGCCGAGAAAAACTGTTTTTT. It translates to CASSHRQGREKLFF.

The chain links TRBV29-1 to TRBJ1-2; TRBD1 agrees at 8 bases. Trimming cost V 6 bases and J 4 bases; bases outside gene matches: 10. Germline V gives CDR1 SQVTM, CDR2 ANQGSEA. This CDR3 has 14 amino acids. For the CDR3, the DNA is TGCAGCGTGGACCGACAGGGGAGGATCTATGGCTACACCTTC. Translating gives CSVDRQGRIYGYTF.

This clonotype was seen ten or more times. The chain couples TRBV28 to TRBJ2-2, with 10 bases aligning to TRBD2. CDR1 is MDHEN and CDR2 is SYDVKM in the germline V gene. V trimming: 4 bases; J trimming: 3 bases; junction bases outside the gene matches: 17. The CDR3 totals 20 residues. CDR3 region: CASSSPYATKREGDTGELFF. For the CDR3, the DNA is TGTGCCAGCAGTTCCCCCTACGCGACCAAGCGGGAGGGAGACACCGGGGAGCTGTTTTTT.

The sample holds many counts of this clonotype. The chain carries TRBV27 and TRBJ2-7, with unresolved D. The CDR3 spans 13 residues. The germline gives CDR1 MNHEY, CDR2 SMNVEV (reference sequence). Trimming took off 1 base at V and 4 bases at J, with 8 bases between the two ends. For the CDR3, the DNA is TGTGCCAGCAGTTTATGGGTAGGGTACGAGCAGTACTTC. Residues: CASSLWVGYEQYF.

This clonotype was picked up many times. The rearrangement uses TRBV9 and TRBJ2-3; 8 nucleotides agree with TRBD1. Germline-derived CDR1 and CDR2 are SGDLS and YYNGEE. The V gene end was trimmed by 7 bases and the J gene end by 0 bases; junction bases not matched to a gene: 7. CDR3 length equals 15 residues. CDR3 residues: CASGPRTGSTDTQYF. DNA of the CDR3: TGTGCCAGCGGACCCCGGACAGGGAGCACAGATACGCAGTATTTT.

With respect to this clonotype: A read error is possible here, since a much larger clone lies one base away. This rearrangement joins TRBV20-1 to TRBJ1-3; D uncertain. Germline CDR1 is DFQATT and CDR2 is SNEGSKA (reference sequence). The CDR3 runs to 16 residues. DNA of the CDR3: TGCAGTGCTCTCGGATCCGGAAGAGGCTCTGGAAACCCCATATATTTT. Translation: CSALGSGRGSGNPIYF.

This clonotype was detected many times. This chain links TRBV10-3 with TRBJ2-3; TRBD2 is a possible D gene (5 bases). Trimming stripped 10 bases from V and 6 bases from J, with 20 bases between. CDR1 is ENHRY and CDR2 is SYGVKD in the germline V gene. The CDR3 is made up of 14 amino acids. The CDR3 here is CATQEEELVDTQYF. The CDR3 region has the DNA TGTGCCACCCAAGAGGAGGAACTAGTGGATACGCAGTATTTT.

In its sample, this clonotype was seen many times. V is TRBV20-1 and J is TRBJ2-1; no firm D call. V was cut by 0 bases and J by 0 bases, with 24 bases left in between. This CDR3 spans 20 amino acids. The V gene's germline CDR1 is DFQATT and CDR2 SNEGSKA (reference sequence). The chain's CDR3 is CSARDKRPADRSSSYNEQFF. The CDR3 DNA follows: TGCAGTGCTAGAGATAAAAGGCCAGCTGACCGTTCGAGCTCCTACAATGAGCAGTTCTTC.